These T cell receptor beta chains were read from a single sample in a study of CD8 T cells in ankylosing spondylitis. A single record per CDR3 protein comes from TCRdb applying MiXCR to the 5' RACE reads. The sample shows around 490,000 distinct CDR3 sequences, roughly 5.2% of them seen only once. Material: blood, either unsorted or a sorted T cell fraction (not recorded which). Receptor source: a male donor with ankylosing spondylitis. The CDR3 runs from the conserved cysteine through the conserved F or W. D genes are given only for firm matches. Clone size is shown for a subset of rows, as once, few, many or a class of expanded clone.

J: TRBJ2-3
D: NA
V: TRBV7-2
size: few
DNA: TGTGCCAGCAGCTTAGCGTCGGCTAGCACAGATACGCAGTATTTT
CDR3: CASSLASASTDTQYF

J: TRBJ2-7
D: TRBD2
V: TRBV2
size: NA
DNA: TGTGCCAGCAGGGCCAGCGGGAGTGGAGAGCAGTACTTC
CDR3: CASRASGSGEQYF

J: TRBJ2-5
D: NA
V: TRBV7-9
size: many
DNA: TGTGCCAGCAGCTTAGGTCGGCTAGCGAAAGAGACCCAGTACTTC
CDR3: CASSLGRLAKETQYF

J: TRBJ2-1
D: NA
V: TRBV14
size: many
DNA: TGTGCCAGCAGCCTAGGGGGACGCTACAACTCCTACAATGAGCAGTTCTTC
CDR3: CASSLGGRYNSYNEQFF

J: TRBJ2-7
D: NA
V: TRBV3-1
size: few
DNA: TGTGCCAGCAGCCAACGGCAGGGAAACTACGAGCAGTACTTC
CDR3: CASSQRQGNYEQYF

J: TRBJ1-1
D: NA
V: TRBV7-2
size: many
DNA: TGTGCCAGCAGCTCCCGACGGTTAATGAACACTGAAGCTTTCTTT
CDR3: CASSSRRLMNTEAFF

J: TRBJ2-7
D: NA
V: TRBV20-1
size: few
DNA: TGCAGTGCTAGAGATCTGACTAACCTTTACGAGCAGTACTTC
CDR3: CSARDLTNLYEQYF

J: TRBJ2-1
D: TRBD2
V: TRBV7-2
size: many
DNA: TGTGCCAGCAGCTTAGAGCGGGGGGCCTTCAATGAGCAGTTCTTC
CDR3: CASSLERGAFNEQFF

J: TRBJ2-7
D: TRBD1
V: TRBV10-3
size: many
DNA: TGTGCCATCACCTCGGGACAGGGGTCCGACGAGCAGTACTTC
CDR3: CAITSGQGSDEQYF

J: TRBJ2-5
D: NA
V: TRBV20-1
size: NA
DNA: TGCAGTGCTCCGGTACGACCACAAGAGACCCAGTACTTC
CDR3: CSAPVRPQETQYF

J: TRBJ1-1
D: NA
V: TRBV20-1
size: many
DNA: TGCAGTGCTAGTAAGGGGACGACCACTGAAGCTTTCTTT
CDR3: CSASKGTTTEAFF

J: TRBJ2-2
D: NA
V: TRBV7-9
size: few
DNA: TGTGCCAGCTCCGGGACCCTGAACACCGGGGAGCTGTTTTTT
CDR3: CASSGTLNTGELFF

J: TRBJ2-1
D: NA
V: TRBV18
size: few
DNA: TGTGCCAGCTCACGAACGCCGCAAAAGACAGACAATGAGCAGTTCTTC
CDR3: CASSRTPQKTDNEQFF

J: TRBJ2-2
D: NA
V: TRBV11-2
size: many
DNA: TGTGCCAGCAGCTTAGTGGTCAGGTCGAACACCGGGGAGCTGTTTTTT
CDR3: CASSLVVRSNTGELFF

J: TRBJ2-5
D: NA
V: TRBV9
size: many
DNA: TGTGCCAGCAGCGGACGAGCAGAGACCCAGTACTTC
CDR3: CASSGRAETQYF

J: TRBJ2-2
D: NA
V: TRBV24-1
size: few
DNA: TGTGCCACCAGCGAATTAGGAGGCCCGTCAGAGGGCGGGGAGCTGTTTTTT
CDR3: CATSELGGPSEGGELFF

J: TRBJ2-7
D: TRBD2
V: TRBV29-1
size: NA
DNA: TGCAGCGCTGGGACTAGCGGTGCCTACGAGCAGTACTTC
CDR3: CSAGTSGAYEQYF

J: TRBJ2-3
D: NA
V: TRBV6-2/TRBV6-3
size: many
DNA: TGTGCCAGCAGTTCCGGGACTCCCCCAGATACGCAGTATTTT
CDR3: CASSSGTPPDTQYF

J: TRBJ2-2
D: TRBD1
V: TRBV5-1
size: many
DNA: TGCGCCAGCAGCTTGCTGACAGGGGGAAACACCGGGGAGCTGTTTTTT
CDR3: CASSLLTGGNTGELFF

J: TRBJ2-2
D: NA
V: TRBV12-3/TRBV12-4
size: many
DNA: TGTGCCAGTTCCCTTGACCGGAGTTACACCGGGGAGCTGTTTTTT
CDR3: CASSLDRSYTGELFF

J: TRBJ2-7
D: NA
V: TRBV4-3
size: many
DNA: TGCGCCAGCAGCCAAACACAACTTCTCTCCTACGAGCAGTACTTC
CDR3: CASSQTQLLSYEQYF

J: TRBJ2-3
D: TRBD2
V: TRBV9
size: many
DNA: TGTGCCAGCAGCGTGACGTTAGCGGGGCCAGAAACAGATACGCAGTATTTT
CDR3: CASSVTLAGPETDTQYF

J: TRBJ1-6
D: NA
V: TRBV7-8
size: NA
DNA: TGTGCCAGCAGCTTAGAACAGGGATGGGGTTCACCCCTCCACTTT
CDR3: CASSLEQGWGSPLHF

J: TRBJ2-7
D: NA
V: TRBV7-2
size: many
DNA: TGTGCCAGCAGCTTAGCAGGGTTCGAGCAGTACTTC
CDR3: CASSLAGFEQYF

J: TRBJ1-2
D: TRBD1
V: TRBV5-1
size: many
DNA: TGCGCCAGCAGCTTCGGAAAAACAGGGGGTGACGGCTACACCTTC
CDR3: CASSFGKTGGDGYTF

J: TRBJ2-7
D: NA
V: TRBV2
size: many
DNA: TGTGCCAGCAGTGAGCTAGGGATTTTGACCCACGAGCAGTACTTC
CDR3: CASSELGILTHEQYF

J: TRBJ2-2
D: TRBD2
V: TRBV5-1
size: NA
DNA: TGCGCCAGCACCCAAAGACTAGCGGGAGCCCCGAACACCGGGGAGCTGTTTTTT
CDR3: CASTQRLAGAPNTGELFF

J: TRBJ2-3
D: TRBD1
V: TRBV10-3
size: many
DNA: TGTGCCATCAGTGAGTCCGGGACAGGGGGCTTCACAGATACGCAGTATTTT
CDR3: CAISESGTGGFTDTQYF

J: TRBJ2-3
D: TRBD2
V: TRBV28
size: many
DNA: TGTGCCAGCACTTGGGGACTAGCGGCTAGCACAGATACGCAGTATTTT
CDR3: CASTWGLAASTDTQYF

J: TRBJ2-7
D: NA
V: TRBV18
size: NA
DNA: TGTGCCAGCTCACCAAGCTACAGGGTCCGCGAGCAGTACTTC
CDR3: CASSPSYRVREQYF

J: TRBJ1-1
D: NA
V: TRBV7-2
size: many
DNA: TGTGCCAGCAGCTCGGGGGGGAACTCCCAGAGGGCTTTCTTT
CDR3: CASSSGGNSQRAFF

J: TRBJ2-3
D: TRBD2
V: TRBV3-1
size: NA
DNA: TGTGCCAGCAGCCAGGGACTAGCCGTAGATACGCAGTATTTT
CDR3: CASSQGLAVDTQYF

J: TRBJ1-1
D: TRBD1
V: TRBV15
size: many
DNA: TGTGCCACCAGCAGAGGGACAGGGCTCACTGCTTTCTTT
CDR3: CATSRGTGLTAFF

J: TRBJ1-2
D: NA
V: TRBV13
size: NA
DNA: TGTGCCAGCAGCAGACGGGACACATCATTTTGGGGTGGCTACACCTTC
CDR3: CASSRRDTSFWGGYTF

J: TRBJ2-7
D: NA
V: TRBV28
size: many
DNA: TGTGCCAGCAGTACCCGGCGGTTGAGGTACGAGCAGTACTTC
CDR3: CASSTRRLRYEQYF

J: TRBJ1-3
D: NA
V: TRBV10-3
size: NA
DNA: TGTGCCATCAGTGCGCGGGTTGCTGGAAACACCATATATTTT
CDR3: CAISARVAGNTIYF

J: TRBJ2-1
D: NA
V: TRBV7-9
size: few
DNA: TGTGCCAGCAGCTTGGGGGGGCGGGTTCTCGATTACAATGAGCAGTTCTTC
CDR3: CASSLGGRVLDYNEQFF

J: TRBJ2-3
D: NA
V: TRBV6-5
size: many
DNA: TGTGCCAGCAGTTACTTCGGCAGGGTAGCAGATACGCAGTATTTT
CDR3: CASSYFGRVADTQYF

J: TRBJ1-2
D: NA
V: TRBV20-1
size: many
DNA: TGCAGTGCCACCGAACAGAGGACCCCTACTTATGGCTACACCTTC
CDR3: CSATEQRTPTYGYTF

J: TRBJ1-4
D: TRBD1
V: TRBV25-1
size: many
DNA: TGTGCCAGCAGTGAGAAGGGGGCGTTGGAAAAACTGTTTTTT
CDR3: CASSEKGALEKLFF

J: TRBJ2-7
D: TRBD1
V: TRBV4-1
size: NA
DNA: TGCGCCAGCAGCCAGGGGACAGGGGGCGCCTACGAGCAGTACTTC
CDR3: CASSQGTGGAYEQYF

J: TRBJ2-7
D: TRBD1
V: TRBV6-2/TRBV6-3
size: NA
DNA: TGTGCCAGCAGTTTCCATCCGAGACAGGGGATGGTGTCCTACGAGCAGTACTTC
CDR3: CASSFHPRQGMVSYEQYF

J: TRBJ2-1
D: TRBD1
V: TRBV5-5
size: NA
DNA: TGTGCCAGCAGCCGCCCGGGGACAGGGTTGCTCGATGAGCAGTTCTTC
CDR3: CASSRPGTGLLDEQFF

J: TRBJ2-3
D: NA
V: TRBV7-9
size: many
DNA: TGTGCCAGCAGACCCCGTAAGGGGGGCACAGATACGCAGTATTTT
CDR3: CASRPRKGGTDTQYF

J: TRBJ2-5
D: NA
V: TRBV6-1
size: many
DNA: TGTGCCAGCAGCCAAGTCGGGAGGGGGCGATACCAAGAGACCCAGTACTTC
CDR3: CASSQVGRGRYQETQYF

J: TRBJ2-5
D: NA
V: TRBV11-2
size: few
DNA: TGTGCCAGCAGCTTAGAGGGGAAAAGGAAGACCCAGTACTTC
CDR3: CASSLEGKRKTQYF

J: TRBJ2-7
D: NA
V: TRBV5-4
size: many
DNA: TGTGCCAGCAGCCGTGAGGGGGGGGCCTACGAGCAGTACTTC
CDR3: CASSREGGAYEQYF

J: TRBJ1-1
D: NA
V: TRBV20-1
size: many
DNA: TGCAGTGCCCCCGGGGCAGGGGCGACTGAAGCTTTCTTT
CDR3: CSAPGAGATEAFF

J: TRBJ2-7
D: NA
V: TRBV20-1
size: many
DNA: TGCAGTGCTAGATGGGGTCACTCCTACGAGCAGTACTTC
CDR3: CSARWGHSYEQYF

J: TRBJ2-1
D: NA
V: TRBV29-1
size: many
DNA: TGCAGCTCCCTGGGTGGGGCGAAACACAATGAGCAGTTCTTC
CDR3: CSSLGGAKHNEQFF

J: TRBJ2-3
D: NA
V: TRBV28
size: many
DNA: TGTGCCAGCATCTCAGGGGGCACAGATACGCAGTATTTT
CDR3: CASISGGTDTQYF

J: TRBJ2-7
D: TRBD2
V: TRBV5-1
size: NA
DNA: TGCGCCAGCAGCGCGCAACTAGCGGGGGCCCAGAGCTCCTACGAGCAGTACTTC
CDR3: CASSAQLAGAQSSYEQYF

J: TRBJ2-1
D: NA
V: TRBV7-8
size: NA
DNA: TGTGCCAGCAGCCGGATCTCAACATCCTACAATGAGCAGTTCTTC
CDR3: CASSRISTSYNEQFF